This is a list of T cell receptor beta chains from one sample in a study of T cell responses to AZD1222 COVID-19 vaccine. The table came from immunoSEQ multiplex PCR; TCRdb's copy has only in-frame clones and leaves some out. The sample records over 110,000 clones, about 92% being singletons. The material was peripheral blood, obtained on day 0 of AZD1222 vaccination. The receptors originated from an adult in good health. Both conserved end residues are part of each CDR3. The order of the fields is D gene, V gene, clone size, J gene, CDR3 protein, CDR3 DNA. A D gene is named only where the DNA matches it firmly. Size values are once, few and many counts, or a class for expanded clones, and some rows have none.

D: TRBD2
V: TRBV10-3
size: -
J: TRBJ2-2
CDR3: CATRTSGQNTGELFF
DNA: TGTGCCACCCGGACTAGCGGACAAAACACCGGGGAGCTGTTTTTT

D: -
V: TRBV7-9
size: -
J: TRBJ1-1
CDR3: CASSFGGIDTEAFF
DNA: TGTGCCAGCAGCTTTGGGGGGATTGACACTGAAGCTTTCTTT

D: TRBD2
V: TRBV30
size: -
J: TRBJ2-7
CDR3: CAWSVGGRNTYEQYF
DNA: TGTGCCTGGAGTGTGGGCGGGAGAAATACCTACGAGCAGTACTTC

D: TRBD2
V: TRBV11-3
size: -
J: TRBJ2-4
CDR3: CASSSGLAGPQNIQYF
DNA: TGTGCCAGCAGCTCGGGACTAGCGGGGCCCCAAAACATTCAGTACTTC

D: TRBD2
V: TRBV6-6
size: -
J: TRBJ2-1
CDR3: CASSQAGDEQFF
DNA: TGTGCCAGCAGCCAAGCGGGGGATGAGCAGTTCTTC

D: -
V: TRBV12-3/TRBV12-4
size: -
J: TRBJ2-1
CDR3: CASSLRAEQFF
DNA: TGTGCCAGCAGTTTAAGGGCAGAGCAGTTCTTC

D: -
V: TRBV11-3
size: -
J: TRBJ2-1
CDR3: CASSPDGGDEQFF
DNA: TGTGCCAGCAGCCCCGACGGCGGCGATGAGCAGTTCTTC

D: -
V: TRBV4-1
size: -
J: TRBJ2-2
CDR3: CASSEDWTNTGELFF
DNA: TGCGCCAGCAGCGAGGACTGGACGAACACCGGGGAGCTGTTTTTT

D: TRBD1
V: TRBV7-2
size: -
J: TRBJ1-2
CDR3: CASSLGQGSGYTF
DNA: TGTGCCAGCAGCTTAGGACAGGGTAGCGGCTACACCTTC

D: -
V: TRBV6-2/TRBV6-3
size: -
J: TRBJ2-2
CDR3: CASSYGRGTGELFF
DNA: TGTGCCAGCAGTTACGGCAGGGGCACCGGGGAGCTGTTTTTT

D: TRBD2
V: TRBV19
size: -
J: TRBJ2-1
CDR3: CASSILRTSGNNEQFF
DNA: TGTGCCAGTTCGATCTTAAGGACTAGCGGGAACAATGAGCAGTTCTTC

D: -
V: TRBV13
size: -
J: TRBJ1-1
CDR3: CASSLGLNTEAFF
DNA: TGTGCCAGCAGCTTAGGTTTGAACACTGAAGCTTTCTTT

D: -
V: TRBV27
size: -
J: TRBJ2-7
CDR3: CASSPGTFSYEQYF
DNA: TGTGCCAGCAGTCCAGGGACCTTCTCCTACGAGCAGTACTTC

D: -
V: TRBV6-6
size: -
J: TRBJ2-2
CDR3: CASARLTTGELFF
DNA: TGTGCCAGCGCTAGGTTAACGACCGGGGAGCTGTTTTTT

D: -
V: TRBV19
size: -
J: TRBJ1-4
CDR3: CASKDTTNEKLFF
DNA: TGTGCCAGTAAAGATACAACTAATGAAAAACTGTTTTTT

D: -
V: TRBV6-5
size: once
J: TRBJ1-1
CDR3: CATQGWGNTEAFF
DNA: TGTGCCACCCAGGGGTGGGGGAACACTGAAGCTTTCTTT

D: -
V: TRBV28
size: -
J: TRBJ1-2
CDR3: CASSLAYGYTF
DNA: TGTGCCAGCAGTTTGGCCTATGGCTACACCTTC

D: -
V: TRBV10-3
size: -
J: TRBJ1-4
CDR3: CAISEIATNEKLFF
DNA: TGTGCCATCAGTGAGATTGCAACTAATGAAAAACTGTTTTTT

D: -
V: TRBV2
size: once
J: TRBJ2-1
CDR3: CASSEIGRYSNEQFF
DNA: TGTGCCAGCAGTGAAATTGGCAGGTACAGCAATGAGCAGTTCTTC

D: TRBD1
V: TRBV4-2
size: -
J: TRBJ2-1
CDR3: CASSQFPGQGVYNEQFF
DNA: TGTGCCAGCAGCCAATTTCCGGGACAGGGGGTCTACAATGAGCAGTTCTTC

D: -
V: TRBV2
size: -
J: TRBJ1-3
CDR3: CASSVGDSGNTIYF
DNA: TGTGCCAGCAGTGTCGGGGACTCTGGAAACACCATATATTTT

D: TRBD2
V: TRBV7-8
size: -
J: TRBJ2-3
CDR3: CASSPAAGGSRDTQYF
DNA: TGTGCCAGCAGCCCGGCCGCGGGAGGTTCTAGAGATACGCAGTATTTT

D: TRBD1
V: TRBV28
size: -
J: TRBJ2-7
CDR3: CASSPGTGLYEQYF
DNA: TGTGCCAGCAGCCCCGGGACAGGGCTCTACGAGCAGTACTTC

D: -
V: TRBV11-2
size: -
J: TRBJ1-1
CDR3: CASSLQGTEAFF
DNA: TGTGCCAGCAGCTTACAGGGGACTGAAGCTTTCTTT

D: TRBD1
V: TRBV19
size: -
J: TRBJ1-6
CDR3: CASRGTGLYNSPLHF
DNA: TGTGCCAGCCGAGGGACAGGTCTTTATAATTCACCCCTCCACTTT

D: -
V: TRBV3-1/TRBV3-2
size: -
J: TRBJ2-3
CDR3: CASSQGALGTDTQYF
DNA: TGTGCCAGCAGCCAAGGCGCTTTGGGGACAGATACGCAGTATTTT

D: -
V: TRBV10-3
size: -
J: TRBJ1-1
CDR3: CAISPQGTEAFF
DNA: TGTGCCATCAGCCCCCAGGGAACTGAAGCTTTCTTT

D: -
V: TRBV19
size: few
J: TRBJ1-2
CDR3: CASSIFPGPATNYGYTF
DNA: TGTGCCAGTAGTATCTTTCCGGGGCCAGCCACCAACTATGGCTACACCTTC

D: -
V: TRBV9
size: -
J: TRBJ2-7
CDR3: CASSPGAKYEQYF
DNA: TGTGCCAGCAGCCCCGGGGCGAAATACGAGCAGTACTTC

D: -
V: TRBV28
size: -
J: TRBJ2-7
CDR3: CASSLGGGFVSYEQYF
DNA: TGTGCCAGCAGTTTAGGAGGAGGGTTTGTCTCCTACGAGCAGTACTTC

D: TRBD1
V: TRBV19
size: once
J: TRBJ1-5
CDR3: CASTRTGDNQPQHF
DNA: TGTGCCAGTACTCGGACAGGGGACAATCAGCCCCAGCATTTT

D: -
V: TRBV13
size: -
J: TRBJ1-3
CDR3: CASSLSGLLITQNSGNTIYF
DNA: TGTGCCAGCAGCCTGTCGGGACTTCTAATAACCCAGAACTCTGGAAACACCATATATTTT

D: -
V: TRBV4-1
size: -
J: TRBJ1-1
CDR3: CASSQGQALTEAFF
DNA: TGCGCCAGCAGCCAAGGGCAGGCCCTCACTGAAGCTTTCTTT

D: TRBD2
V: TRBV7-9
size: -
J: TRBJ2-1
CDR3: CASSSPSGRGNEQFF
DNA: TGTGCCAGCAGCTCGCCTAGCGGGAGAGGGAATGAGCAGTTCTTC

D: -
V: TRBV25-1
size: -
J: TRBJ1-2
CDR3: CASSESGRDYGYTF
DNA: TGTGCCAGCAGTGAATCGGGCAGAGACTATGGCTACACCTTC

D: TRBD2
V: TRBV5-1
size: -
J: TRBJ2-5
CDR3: CASSFKGGVETQYF
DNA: TGCGCCAGCAGCTTCAAGGGAGGGGTAGAGACCCAGTACTTC

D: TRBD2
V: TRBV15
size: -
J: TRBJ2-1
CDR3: CATSRELGGVYNEQFF
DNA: TGTGCCACCAGCAGAGAATTGGGGGGGGTCTACAATGAGCAGTTCTTC

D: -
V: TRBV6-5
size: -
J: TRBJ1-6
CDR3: CASSYTKTIKISPLHF
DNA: TGTGCCAGCAGTTACACCAAGACGATCAAAATCTCACCCCTCCACTTT

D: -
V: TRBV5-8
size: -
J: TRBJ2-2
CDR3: CASSPELAPPGELFF
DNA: TGTGCCAGCAGCCCAGAGTTAGCCCCCCCCGGGGAGCTGTTTTTT

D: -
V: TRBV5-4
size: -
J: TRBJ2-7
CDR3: CASSLPGSGANEQYF
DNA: TGTGCCAGCAGCCTACCCGGCTCAGGGGCCAACGAGCAGTACTTC

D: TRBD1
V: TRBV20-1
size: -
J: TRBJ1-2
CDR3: CSATTGGGYTF
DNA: TGCAGTGCCACGACAGGGGGTGGCTACACCTTC

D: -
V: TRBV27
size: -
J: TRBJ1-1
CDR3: CASRRGAQDTEAFF
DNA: TGTGCCAGCAGAAGGGGGGCGCAGGACACTGAAGCTTTCTTT

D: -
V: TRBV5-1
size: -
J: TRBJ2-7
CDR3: CASSPDTLYEQYF
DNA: TGCGCCAGCAGTCCCGACACCCTTTACGAGCAGTACTTC

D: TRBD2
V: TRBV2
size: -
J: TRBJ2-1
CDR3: CASRPPSGGGYNEQFF
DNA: TGTGCCAGCAGGCCTCCTAGCGGGGGGGGTTACAATGAGCAGTTCTTC

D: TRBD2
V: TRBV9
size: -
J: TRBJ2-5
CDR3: CASSSAGGAQNRQKETQYF
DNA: TGTGCCAGCAGCTCAGCGGGAGGGGCCCAAAATCGTCAAAAAGAGACCCAGTACTTC

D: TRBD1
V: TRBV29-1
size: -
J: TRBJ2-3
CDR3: CSVHRGVGGTQYF
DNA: TGCAGCGTCCACAGGGGCGTCGGTGGTACGCAGTATTTT

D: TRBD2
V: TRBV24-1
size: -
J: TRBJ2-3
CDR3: CATSDFSGGTDTQYF
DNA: TGTGCCACCAGTGATTTTAGCGGGGGAACAGATACGCAGTATTTT

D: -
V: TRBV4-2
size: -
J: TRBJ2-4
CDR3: CASSPTGDLSKNIQYF
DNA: TGTGCCAGCAGCCCAACGGGAGATTTGAGCAAAAACATTCAGTACTTC